A selection of T cell receptor beta chains follows, all from one sample in a study of T cell responses to AZD1222 COVID-19 vaccine. Assay used: immunoSEQ multiplex PCR; TCRdb lists only in-frame clones, some missing. The sample has some 130,000 clones, over 75% seen once. This specimen was peripheral blood, taken on day 0 of AZD1222 vaccination. Source of these receptors: an adult in good health. Both conserved end residues are part of each CDR3. The order of the fields is J gene, V gene, D gene, clone size, CDR3 DNA, CDR3 protein. A D gene is named only where the DNA matches it firmly. Clone sizes are given selectively: once, few, many, or a class where the clone is expanded.

J: TRBJ2-6; V: TRBV30; D: -; size: -; DNA: TGTGCCTGGAGTGAAACCGGCAGGGGATCTGGGGCCAACGTCCTGACTTTC; CDR3: CAWSETGRGSGANVLTF
J: TRBJ1-2; V: TRBV7-8; D: -; size: once; DNA: TGTGCCAGCAGCCCCCAGACAGGCGACTATGGCTACACCTTC; CDR3: CASSPQTGDYGYTF
J: TRBJ2-2; V: TRBV28; D: TRBD1; size: -; DNA: TGTGCCAGCAGTATATCATCGGGACAGTACACCGGGGAGCTGTTTTTT; CDR3: CASSISSGQYTGELFF
J: TRBJ1-1; V: TRBV6-4; D: -; size: -; DNA: TGTGCCAGCAGTGCCCTCGGGGGGGGGAACACTGAAGCTTTCTTT; CDR3: CASSALGGGNTEAFF
J: TRBJ1-6; V: TRBV21-1; D: -; size: -; DNA: TGTGCCAGCCCAGGGGATTGGGAGCGGTCACCCCTCCACTTT; CDR3: CASPGDWERSPLHF
J: TRBJ2-7; V: TRBV24-1; D: -; size: -; DNA: TGTGCCGCGGGGGAGGGGGACGAGCAGTACTTC; CDR3: CAAGEGDEQYF
J: TRBJ2-3; V: TRBV19; D: TRBD1; size: -; DNA: TGTGCCAGTTCCACAGGGGTTAGGGGCACAGATACGCAGTATTTT; CDR3: CASSTGVRGTDTQYF
J: TRBJ2-4; V: TRBV6-2/TRBV6-3; D: -; size: -; DNA: TGTGCCAGCAGTTACTCTCAGGGAAACATTCAGTACTTC; CDR3: CASSYSQGNIQYF
J: TRBJ1-5; V: TRBV19; D: -; size: -; DNA: TGTGCCAGTAGTCTGGTGGCAGTCTATAGCAATCAGCCCCAGCATTTT; CDR3: CASSLVAVYSNQPQHF
J: TRBJ2-7; V: TRBV7-2; D: TRBD1; size: -; DNA: TGTGCCAGCAGCTTAGGTGGGACAGGACTGATGCAGCAGTACTTC; CDR3: CASSLGGTGLMQQYF
J: TRBJ1-6; V: TRBV5-4; D: -; size: -; DNA: TGTGCCAGCGACGCAGGGGAAGGCTCACCCCTCCACTTT; CDR3: CASDAGEGSPLHF
J: TRBJ2-1; V: TRBV12-3/TRBV12-4; D: TRBD2; size: -; DNA: TGTGCCAGCAGTTACGGGGGGAATGAGCAGTTCTTC; CDR3: CASSYGGNEQFF
J: TRBJ1-1; V: TRBV27; D: -; size: -; DNA: TGTGCCAGCAGTTTTAGGGTTTGGACTGAAGCTTTCTTT; CDR3: CASSFRVWTEAFF
J: TRBJ2-1; V: TRBV20-1; D: -; size: -; DNA: TGCAGTGCTAGTACTGGGTTCCCCTTCAATGAGCAGTTCTTC; CDR3: CSASTGFPFNEQFF
J: TRBJ2-3; V: TRBV6-5; D: -; size: -; DNA: TGTGCGGCAAGGGCTAGCGCAGATACGCAGTATTTT; CDR3: CAARASADTQYF
J: TRBJ2-1; V: TRBV7-2; D: -; size: -; DNA: TGTGCCAGCAGTCGCTTACAATACAATGAGCAGTTCTTC; CDR3: CASSRLQYNEQFF
J: TRBJ1-1; V: TRBV4-1; D: -; size: -; DNA: TGCGCCAGCAGCCAAGAGCAGATCACTGAAGCTTTCTTT; CDR3: CASSQEQITEAFF
J: TRBJ2-6; V: TRBV19; D: TRBD2; size: -; DNA: TGTGCCAGTAGTATAGCCTCTCCCGGGGGGGCTGGGGCCAACGTCCTGACTTTC; CDR3: CASSIASPGGAGANVLTF
J: TRBJ2-7; V: TRBV9; D: -; size: -; DNA: TGTGCCAGCAGCGTAGATGCAGGGGACTACGAGCAGTACTTC; CDR3: CASSVDAGDYEQYF
J: TRBJ2-5; V: TRBV6-5; D: TRBD1; size: few; DNA: TGTGCCACCCCCGGGACAGAAGAGACCCAGTACTTC; CDR3: CATPGTEETQYF